A selection of T cell receptor beta chains follows, all from one sample in a study of cytomegalovirus exposure and HLA in healthy donors. The data were produced by immunoSEQ multiplex PCR, yet TCRdb's version contains in-frame clones alone and is incomplete. The sample holds roughly 100,000 clones, 88% seen once. Specimen: PBMCs. Source of these receptors: a woman aged 18 to 35 in good health and CMV-seropositive. Each CDR3 is given with its conserved first and last residue. Each record gives: CDR3 protein, CDR3 DNA, V gene, J gene, clone size, D gene. D genes are given only for firm matches. Clone size is given for some rows only: seen once, a few or many times, or a class if the clone is expanded.

CDR3aa: CASSGTGGRETQYF; CDR3nt: TGTGCCAGCAGTGGGACAGGGGGACGGGAGACCCAGTACTTC; v_gene: TRBV2; j_gene: TRBJ2-5; abundance: NA; d_gene: TRBD1
CDR3aa: CASSTSTGGAAYEQYF; CDR3nt: TGTGCCAGCAGCACCTCGACAGGGGGCGCCGCCTACGAGCAGTACTTC; v_gene: TRBV5-4; j_gene: TRBJ2-7; abundance: NA; d_gene: TRBD1
CDR3aa: CASRGGGAPEQFF; CDR3nt: TGCGCCAGCAGGGGCGGGGGGGCCCCCGAGCAGTTCTTC; v_gene: TRBV4-3; j_gene: TRBJ2-1; abundance: few; d_gene: TRBD2
CDR3aa: CASSSTGGGLASYNEQFF; CDR3nt: TGCGCCAGCAGCAGTACAGGAGGGGGCCTGGCCTCCTACAATGAGCAGTTCTTC; v_gene: TRBV4-3; j_gene: TRBJ2-1; abundance: NA; d_gene: NA
CDR3aa: CASSKPAGKAYEQYF; CDR3nt: TGTGCCAGCAGCAAGCCCGCCGGGAAGGCCTACGAGCAGTACTTC; v_gene: TRBV7-9; j_gene: TRBJ2-7; abundance: NA; d_gene: NA
CDR3aa: CATGGNTDTQYF; CDR3nt: TGTGCCACCGGGGGTAACACAGATACGCAGTATTTT; v_gene: TRBV6-6; j_gene: TRBJ2-3; abundance: NA; d_gene: NA
CDR3aa: CATRLPGQGTPNYGYTF; CDR3nt: TGTGCCACCAGACTCCCGGGACAGGGGACTCCAAACTATGGCTACACCTTC; v_gene: TRBV10-3; j_gene: TRBJ1-2; abundance: NA; d_gene: TRBD1
CDR3aa: CASSADRVQPQHF; CDR3nt: TGTGCCAGCAGCGCGGACAGGGTCCAGCCCCAGCATTTT; v_gene: TRBV7-2; j_gene: TRBJ1-5; abundance: NA; d_gene: TRBD1
CDR3aa: CASRAGGLNTEAFF; CDR3nt: TGTGCCAGCAGGGCAGGGGGACTGAACACTGAAGCTTTCTTT; v_gene: TRBV6-5; j_gene: TRBJ1-1; abundance: NA; d_gene: TRBD1
CDR3aa: CASSHGTGTEAFF; CDR3nt: TGCGCCAGCAGCCACGGGACAGGGACTGAAGCTTTCTTT; v_gene: TRBV4-3; j_gene: TRBJ1-1; abundance: NA; d_gene: TRBD1
CDR3aa: CASSLDRRDRAGNEQFF; CDR3nt: TGTGCCAGCAGCTTAGACCGCCGGGACAGGGCCGGCAATGAGCAGTTCTTC; v_gene: TRBV7-9; j_gene: TRBJ2-1; abundance: NA; d_gene: TRBD1
CDR3aa: CASSPTGGKETQYF; CDR3nt: TGTGCCAGCTCACCGACAGGGGGAAAAGAGACCCAGTACTTC; v_gene: TRBV18; j_gene: TRBJ2-5; abundance: NA; d_gene: TRBD1
CDR3aa: CASSLDRVRETQYF; CDR3nt: TGTGCCAGCTCTCTCGACAGGGTGAGGGAGACCCAGTACTTC; v_gene: TRBV25-1; j_gene: TRBJ2-5; abundance: NA; d_gene: TRBD1
CDR3aa: CASSRIAGSSYNEQFF; CDR3nt: TGTGCCAGCAGTAGGATAGCGGGGAGCTCCTACAATGAGCAGTTCTTC; v_gene: TRBV27; j_gene: TRBJ2-1; abundance: NA; d_gene: TRBD2
CDR3aa: CASSVDGLASTDTQYF; CDR3nt: TGTGCCAGCAGCGTAGATGGGTTAGCTAGCACAGATACGCAGTATTTT; v_gene: TRBV9; j_gene: TRBJ2-3; abundance: once; d_gene: NA
CDR3aa: CASSLQGADTEAFF; CDR3nt: TGTGCCAGCAGTCTACAGGGAGCGGACACTGAAGCTTTCTTT; v_gene: TRBV6-5; j_gene: TRBJ1-1; abundance: NA; d_gene: NA
CDR3aa: CASSLQDREANYGYTF; CDR3nt: TGCGCCAGCAGCCTTCAAGACAGAGAAGCTAACTATGGCTACACCTTC; v_gene: TRBV5-1; j_gene: TRBJ1-2; abundance: NA; d_gene: NA
CDR3aa: CASSQLKGGGTQYF; CDR3nt: TGCGCCAGCAGCCAGCTTAAAGGCGGCGGTACGCAGTATTTT; v_gene: TRBV4-1; j_gene: TRBJ2-3; abundance: NA; d_gene: NA
CDR3aa: CASSPSGTGMAGELFF; CDR3nt: TGCGCCAGCAGCCCGAGCGGGACAGGGATGGCCGGGGAGCTGTTTTTT; v_gene: TRBV4-1; j_gene: TRBJ2-2; abundance: NA; d_gene: TRBD1
CDR3aa: CAISELGQGRETQYF; CDR3nt: TGTGCCATCAGTGAACTGGGACAGGGGCGTGAGACCCAGTACTTC; v_gene: TRBV10-3; j_gene: TRBJ2-5; abundance: NA; d_gene: TRBD1
CDR3aa: CASSLSAGLDGNTIYF; CDR3nt: TGTGCCAGCAGTTTATCGGCAGGCTTAGATGGAAACACCATATATTTT; v_gene: TRBV27; j_gene: TRBJ1-3; abundance: NA; d_gene: NA
CDR3aa: CASSDSAQDNEQFF; CDR3nt: TGCGCCAGCAGTGACAGTGCACAGGACAATGAGCAGTTCTTC; v_gene: TRBV10-2; j_gene: TRBJ2-1; abundance: once; d_gene: NA
CDR3aa: CASSTGQGAGNTIYF; CDR3nt: TGTGCCAGCAGCACGGGACAGGGGGCTGGAAACACCATATATTTT; v_gene: TRBV7-9; j_gene: TRBJ1-3; abundance: NA; d_gene: TRBD1
CDR3aa: CATSRGIDSRFTMNTEAFF; CDR3nt: TGTGCCACCAGCAGAGGAATCGACAGCAGATTTACCATGAACACTGAAGCTTTCTTT; v_gene: TRBV15; j_gene: TRBJ1-1; abundance: NA; d_gene: NA
CDR3aa: CASSFRQGLGEAFF; CDR3nt: TGTGCCAGCAGTTTTAGACAGGGACTCGGTGAAGCTTTCTTT; v_gene: TRBV28; j_gene: TRBJ1-1; abundance: NA; d_gene: TRBD1
CDR3aa: CASSQGGGEKLFF; CDR3nt: TGCGCCAGCAGCCAAGGGGGGGGTGAAAAACTGTTTTTT; v_gene: TRBV4-3; j_gene: TRBJ1-4; abundance: NA; d_gene: NA
CDR3aa: CASSSGGATYNEQFF; CDR3nt: TGTGCCAGCAGTTCGGGGGGGGCCACCTACAATGAGCAGTTCTTC; v_gene: TRBV28; j_gene: TRBJ2-1; abundance: once; d_gene: TRBD2
CDR3aa: CASSLSGSTEAFF; CDR3nt: TGTGCCAGCAGCTTATCCGGGTCCACTGAAGCTTTCTTT; v_gene: TRBV13; j_gene: TRBJ1-1; abundance: NA; d_gene: NA
CDR3aa: CASSQRVQDRSTNYGYTF; CDR3nt: TGTGCCAGTAGCCAGCGAGTCCAGGACAGGAGCACTAACTATGGCTACACCTTC; v_gene: TRBV19; j_gene: TRBJ1-2; abundance: NA; d_gene: TRBD1
CDR3aa: CASSKGEAGELFF; CDR3nt: TGTGCCAGCTCAAAGGGAGAGGCCGGGGAGCTGTTTTTT; v_gene: TRBV11-2; j_gene: TRBJ2-2; abundance: NA; d_gene: NA
CDR3aa: CASTPTAGTVNTEAFF; CDR3nt: TGTGCCAGCACCCCTACAGCCGGGACAGTTAACACTGAAGCTTTCTTT; v_gene: TRBV28; j_gene: TRBJ1-1; abundance: NA; d_gene: TRBD1
CDR3aa: CASSPARVIHEQYF; CDR3nt: TGTGCCAGCAGTCCGGCCAGGGTGATACACGAGCAGTACTTC; v_gene: TRBV5-5; j_gene: TRBJ2-7; abundance: NA; d_gene: NA
CDR3aa: CASSQNRLNTGELFF; CDR3nt: TGTGCCAGCAGCCAGAACAGGCTGAACACCGGGGAGCTGTTTTTT; v_gene: TRBV7-9; j_gene: TRBJ2-2; abundance: NA; d_gene: NA
CDR3aa: CASSSGDWTHTDTQYF; CDR3nt: TGTGCCAGCAGCTCGGGGGACTGGACCCACACAGATACGCAGTATTTT; v_gene: TRBV2; j_gene: TRBJ2-3; abundance: NA; d_gene: NA
CDR3aa: CASSNGQGESPLHF; CDR3nt: TGTGCCAGCTCAAACGGACAGGGAGAGTCACCCCTCCACTTT; v_gene: TRBV18; j_gene: TRBJ1-6; abundance: NA; d_gene: TRBD1
CDR3aa: CATSYGRGTSTDTQYF; CDR3nt: TGTGCCACCAGCTACGGTCGGGGGACTAGCACAGATACGCAGTATTTT; v_gene: TRBV15; j_gene: TRBJ2-3; abundance: NA; d_gene: NA
CDR3aa: CASSSTNRVANTEAFF; CDR3nt: TGTGCCAGCAGTTCCACAAACAGGGTCGCGAACACTGAAGCTTTCTTT; v_gene: TRBV28; j_gene: TRBJ1-1; abundance: NA; d_gene: NA
CDR3aa: CASSFHRGNTEAFF; CDR3nt: TGTGCCAGCAGTTTTCACAGGGGCAACACTGAAGCTTTCTTT; v_gene: TRBV6-1; j_gene: TRBJ1-1; abundance: NA; d_gene: TRBD1
CDR3aa: CATSRSGGPSSYEQYF; CDR3nt: TGTGCCACCAGCAGAAGCGGGGGGCCAAGCTCCTACGAGCAGTACTTC; v_gene: TRBV15; j_gene: TRBJ2-7; abundance: NA; d_gene: TRBD2
CDR3aa: CASSSPTGQGLNTEAFF; CDR3nt: TGTGCCAGCAGTTCGCCGACAGGACAAGGATTGAACACTGAAGCTTTCTTT; v_gene: TRBV27; j_gene: TRBJ1-1; abundance: NA; d_gene: NA
CDR3aa: CATLPAGGLSNEQYF; CDR3nt: TGTGCCACCCTACCCGCAGGGGGCTTATCCAACGAGCAGTACTTC; v_gene: TRBV6-6; j_gene: TRBJ2-7; abundance: NA; d_gene: TRBD1
CDR3aa: CASSTDNYGYTF; CDR3nt: TGTGCCAGCAGCACAGATAACTATGGCTACACCTTC; v_gene: TRBV7-9; j_gene: TRBJ1-2; abundance: NA; d_gene: NA
CDR3aa: CRAGGYNEQFF; CDR3nt: TGCAGGGCGGGGGGATACAATGAGCAGTTCTTC; v_gene: TRBV20-1; j_gene: TRBJ2-1; abundance: NA; d_gene: TRBD2
CDR3aa: CASSIAGRGNTEAFF; CDR3nt: TGTGCCAGTAGTATAGCCGGGAGGGGGAACACTGAAGCTTTCTTT; v_gene: TRBV19; j_gene: TRBJ1-1; abundance: once; d_gene: NA
CDR3aa: CASSKPQTRLAGYNEQFF; CDR3nt: TGTGCCAGCAGTAAACCCCAAACTCGACTAGCGGGTTACAATGAGCAGTTCTTC; v_gene: TRBV28; j_gene: TRBJ2-1; abundance: NA; d_gene: TRBD2
CDR3aa: CASSGSLGLYNEQFF; CDR3nt: TGTGCCAGCAGCGGATCATTGGGGCTCTACAATGAGCAGTTCTTC; v_gene: TRBV9; j_gene: TRBJ2-1; abundance: NA; d_gene: NA
CDR3aa: CASSPPGGQRDGYTF; CDR3nt: TGTGCCAGCTCACCCCCCGGCGGACAAAGAGATGGCTACACCTTC; v_gene: TRBV18; j_gene: TRBJ1-2; abundance: NA; d_gene: NA
CDR3aa: CASSPFWGGGNTGELFF; CDR3nt: TGTGCCAGCAGCCCATTTTGGGGCGGGGGGAACACCGGGGAGCTGTTTTTT; v_gene: TRBV5-4; j_gene: TRBJ2-2; abundance: NA; d_gene: TRBD2
CDR3aa: CASSETSGGSREQYF; CDR3nt: TGTGCCAGCAGTGAAACTAGCGGGGGGTCGCGAGAGCAGTACTTC; v_gene: TRBV6-1; j_gene: TRBJ2-7; abundance: NA; d_gene: TRBD2
CDR3aa: CASSVGWWGDTDTQYF; CDR3nt: TGTGCCAGCAGCGTAGGGTGGTGGGGGGACACAGATACGCAGTATTTT; v_gene: TRBV9; j_gene: TRBJ2-3; abundance: NA; d_gene: NA
CDR3aa: CASMGGVAIPLHF; CDR3nt: TGTGCCAGCATGGGGGGGGTTGCGATTCCCCTCCACTTT; v_gene: TRBV28; j_gene: TRBJ1-6; abundance: NA; d_gene: NA
CDR3aa: CASRLDTYQETQYF; CDR3nt: TGTGCCAGCAGGCTGGACACTTACCAAGAGACCCAGTACTTC; v_gene: TRBV7-6; j_gene: TRBJ2-5; abundance: NA; d_gene: NA
CDR3aa: CASSEFLGNQPQHF; CDR3nt: TGTGCCAGCAGTGAATTCCTTGGCAATCAGCCCCAGCATTTT; v_gene: TRBV6-1; j_gene: TRBJ1-5; abundance: NA; d_gene: NA
CDR3aa: CASGEGGTMSADTQYF; CDR3nt: TGTGCCAGCGGAGAGGGGGGGACCATGTCGGCAGATACGCAGTATTTT; v_gene: TRBV27; j_gene: TRBJ2-3; abundance: NA; d_gene: NA